Sequencing of this TCR beta chain was carried out in a study of shared clonotypes between healthy human individuals. This clone was picked up one time. Antigen: not known. Authors' analysis steps: ImmunoSEQ supplied junction-only sequences lacking quality scores, so filtering was different. The data were produced by immunoSEQ multiplex PCR, yet TCRdb's version contains in-frame clones alone and is incomplete. The V and J calls and clone size were taken over from that table, and D and trimming were inferred from the DNA. The sample contains 740,000 or so clones, less than 80% of which appear only once. The CDR3 consists of 12 residues. V lost 5 bases, J lost 15 bases, and 7 bases stayed unmatched. Per the germline V gene, CDR1 is SGHTA and CDR2 is FQGNSA. Study-level points and caveats: Sharing across a few donors was seen in around 5% of naive CD4 clonotypes. Among donors, the sharing of clonotypes was expected to be influenced by sequencing depth.

The sequence was obtained from a woman under 40 in good health. The sequenced material came from memory CD4+ T cells sorted from blood. Subset meaning: CD45RA-negative fraction. The chain employs TRBV7-2 and TRBJ2-1; 10 bases line up with TRBD2. CDR3 in amino acids: CASSLRTSGLFF. In DNA form, the CDR3 reads TGTGCCAGCAGCCTGCGGACTAGCGGCCTGTTCTTC.